This TCR beta chain was sequenced in a study of T cells after yellow fever vaccination (dated by TCRdb to about 2019). As for the study more broadly: Memory subsets (EM, EMRA, CM and Tscm) were sorted on a BD FACS Aria III using CD3, CD45RA, CCR7 and CD95 staining. The SMART-Seq v4 Ultra Low Input RNA kit was used to prepare libraries from fractions with low cell numbers. To track T-cell clones before and after primary and booster YFV17D yellow fever vaccination, bulk TCR alpha and beta repertoires were sequenced longitudinally. The cohort comprised two healthy male donors, one aged 18 to 30 and one aged 30 to 40 years. Bulk PBMC replicates and cell subsets were isolated from blood drawn at multiple timepoints before and after both primary and secondary immunization. Memory subsets were sorted on days 0, 15 and 45 and at 18 months following primary vaccination, and on days 0, 15 and 45 following the 30-year booster.

This clonotype was counted at least ten times. The record has no base qualities; no much larger clone is one base away. The CDR3 measures 13 amino acids from cysteine to phenylalanine. Just the 39-base CDR3 DNA is kept, in frame starting at base 1. Taken from the germline V gene, the CDR1 and CDR2 loops are SGHAT and FQNNGV. V is reduced by 5 bases and J by 0 bases, leaving a spacing of 7 bases between them. TCR cDNA was synthesized by 5'RACE template switching, through which a universal primer site and unique molecular identifiers were introduced. Priming of cDNA synthesis was performed from both the TCR alpha and TCR beta constant segments. Libraries were amplified in two PCR steps, with sample barcodes and sequencing adapters added in the second step. Sequencing of the libraries was done on either Illumina HiSeq 2500 (2x100 bp) or NovaSeq (2x150 bp). The authors processed their data as follows. MIGEC handled demultiplexing of reads and collapsing into UMI consensus sequences, while MiXCR performed V(D)J alignment. Vaccine-responding clonotypes were identified with edgeR using replicate PBMC samples, with FDR below 0.01 and a log2 fold change above 5 up to day 15 being required. Bulk clonotypes were assigned CD4 or CD8 identity according to which sequenced CD4 or CD8 repertoire held them at higher abundance. To estimate how each clone was distributed across memory phenotypes, clonotype frequencies in memory subsets were weighted by the numbers of FACS-sorted cells. Through fastp at Q25 and MiXCR, TCRdb rebuilt clones from the public reads, retaining in-frame beta chains. Each record represents a unique CDR3 protein, reported with the most common genes and DNA among its rows. The V and J calls shown here were made by TCRdb, not taken from the authors' results. In all, the sample holds some 4,500 distinct CDR3 sequences, and about 8% of those were seen once. The ten most abundant clones make up about three fifths of the sample.

This specimen's treatment or condition label, interpreted: live attenuated yellow fever vaccine strain. PBMCs were isolated from peripheral blood using a standard Ficoll-Paque protocol. The RNeasy Micro Kit was used to extract RNA from sorted memory subsets. General findings and caveats noted by the study authors: After the booster, most clones that had expanded after primary vaccination were detected again (almost 97% of CD4 and more than 85% of CD8), suggesting broad maintenance of memory. A small fraction of clonotypes showed up in both the CD4 and CD8 compartments, probably as a result of convergent recombination. Compared with the primary T-cell response, the secondary T-cell response was weaker but faster, peaking on day 5 rather than day 15. Because the study included only a couple of donors, the extent to which the findings can be generalized is limited. FACS-sorted repertoires could contain abundant contaminating clonotypes from the bulk population, so computational filtering was required. On day 0, almost all vaccine-responding clonotypes were found to be below detection in the sorted memory subsets.

This sample comprised PBMCs, either bulk or a sorted T-cell subset (CD4+, CD8+, memory, or dextramer-sorted; not recorded which), obtained roughly seven weeks after the first yellow fever vaccination. The V and J segments used are TRBV11-2 and TRBJ2-5; TRBD2 could be the D gene, as 5 bases match. The sequence came from a man between 18 and 35 years old who received the YFV17D yellow fever vaccine. The nucleotide sequence is given as TGTGCCAGCAGCACGGGGAACCAAGAGACCCAGTACTTC. It codes for CASSTGNQETQYF.